This T cell receptor beta chain appears in the sequencing data of a study of cytomegalovirus exposure and HLA in healthy donors. Findings of the study overall: Data from an earlier analysis indicated that most TCR beta V segments were productive either about 90% or about 30% of the time.

Both 60 Vbeta primers and 13 Jbeta primers went into the PCR. The assay was immunoSEQ multiplex PCR, and TCRdb's table has in-frame clones only and misses some. In the table there are some 110,000 clones, approximately 58% of which are singletons. As concerns this clone: Antigen unknown.

The clonotype was recovered from a woman in her 30s in good health and CMV-seronegative. Sequencing was performed on PBMCs.

The CDR3 bases are TGTGCCAGCAGCCATAGGGACTCATACAATGAGCAGTTCTTC. It specifies CASSHRDSYNEQFF. The genes are TRBV11-1 and TRBJ2-1; a weak D match, TRBD2 (6 bases). This CDR3 spans 14 amino acids. V lost 5 bases, J lost 4 bases, and 12 bases lay in between. The V gene's germline CDR1 is SGHAT and CDR2 FQDESV (reference sequence). Looking up the rest from reference TRBV11-1 and TRBJ2-1 gives the full variable domain: EAEVAQSPRYKITEKSQAVAFWCDPISGHATLYWYRQILGQGPELLVQFQDESVVDDSQLPKDRFSAERLKGVDSTLKIQPAELGDSAMYLCASSHRDSYNEQFFGPGTRLTVL.